This T cell receptor (beta chain) stems from a study of shared clonotypes between healthy human individuals. Study in general: Participating donors consisted of two women and a few men aged 18 to 49. Study conclusions and caveats: Memory subsets generally showed lower estimated richness than naive subsets. Specimens sampled were limited to blood, with tissue repertoires likely differing.

Only CD45RO-negative cells positively selected for CCR7 counted as naive CD8 cells, so terminally differentiated effector memory CD45RA+ cells were excluded. As to this clone: The antigen is not known.

The CDR3 consists of 16 residues. Germline CDR1 is SGHDT and CDR2 is YYEEEE. Original processing notes: Junction-only immunoSEQ data arrived without quality scores, meaning filtering differed. Measured with immunoSEQ multiplex PCR; TCRdb has only the in-frame clones, and not every one. D and trimming come from the DNA, and the V and J calls and clone size come from that table. The profile shows a few hundred thousand clones, 95% to 96% of them singletons. The sequencing sample was made of naive CD8+ T cells sorted from blood. This sequence originates from a woman aged 25-40 years in good health. The chain carries TRBV5-6 and TRBJ2-5, with D perhaps matching TRBD1 (6 bases). The J call is doubtful: the DNA matches TRBJ2-7 better. CDR3 loop: CASSLNLGTITYEQYF. In nucleotides, the CDR3 is TGTGCCAGCAGCTTGAACTTAGGGACAATAACCTACGAGCAGTACTTC.